These 7 T cell receptor beta chains were all obtained from the same sample, sequenced in a study of cytomegalovirus exposure and HLA in healthy donors (dated by TCRdb to about 2017). The library was generated by the immunoSEQ multiplex PCR assay. For the multiplex PCR, a mixture combining 60 forward primers for TCR Vbeta segments and 13 reverse primers for TCR Jbeta segments was used. Sourced from immuneACCESS, this table was stored by TCRdb with only in-frame sequences that have V and J called. A share of the clones is absent; for the studies checked, an unresolved V gene accounts for under half, and the remainder has no known explanation. The sample's clone listing holds approximately 37,000 clones. 5.5% to 6% of the sample is held by the ten biggest clonotypes. Sample: PBMCs. All receptors derive from a human donor in good health.

The J gene is TRBJ1-1, the V gene TRBV9; the D gene is possibly TRBD1 (5 bases). Trimming removed 0 bases from V and 3 bases from J, with 9 bases in between. The germline V gene has CDR1 SGDLS and CDR2 YYNGEE. CDR3 size: 14 residues. The DNA of the CDR3 is TGTGCCAGCAGCGTAGGGAAGGGGTACACTGAAGCTTTCTTT. Translation gives CASSVGKGYTEAFF.

The chain has TRBV30 and TRBJ1-2; 7 bases map to TRBD1. Germline V gene sequence: CDR1 GTSNPN, CDR2 SVGIG (reference sequence). V was pared by 0 bases and J by 6 bases, with 4 bases of the junction left unmatched. This CDR3 region has 13 residues. Here the CDR3 reads CAWSVQGWDGYTF. The CDR3 coding sequence is TGTGCCTGGAGTGTACAGGGGTGGGATGGCTACACCTTC.

The rearrangement links TRBV11-1 to TRBJ2-4, with TRBD2 as a possible D gene (5 bases). Trimming removed 5 bases from V and 0 bases from J, with 20 bases in between. CDR1 and CDR2 from the germline V gene are SGHAT and FQDESV (reference sequence). This CDR3 has 18 residues. CDR3 in amino acids: CASSPVAMGVLAKNIQYF. As DNA, the CDR3 is TGTGCCAGCAGCCCAGTCGCGATGGGAGTGCTAGCCAAAAACATTCAGTACTTC.

This sequence joins TRBV6-6 and TRBJ2-3; a weak D match, TRBD2 (7 bases). With 2 bases removed from V and 7 bases from J, the gap between germline ends came to 16 bases. CDR1 and CDR2 (germline): MNHNY, SVGAGI (reference sequence). The CDR3 covers 15 residues. The CDR3 is CASSYGGAPRNTQYF. For the CDR3, the DNA is TGTGCCAGCAGTTACGGGGGGGCCCCCAGGAATACGCAGTATTTT.

This CDR3 is CASSYEDRGDSPLHF. CDR3 coding DNA: TGTGCCAGCAGTTACGAGGATCGAGGCGATTCACCCCTCCACTTT. This chain connects TRBV6-5 to TRBJ1-6; D gene unclear. The CDR3 extends over 15 amino acids. The germline V and J ends were trimmed by 2 bases and 8 bases, with 13 bases remaining between them. From germline, CDR1 is MNHEY and CDR2 SVGAGI.

The chain recombines TRBV7-8 with TRBJ2-3; weak D call: TRBD1 (6 bases). V lost 3 bases and J 3 bases, leaving 13 bases between the germline ends. In germline, CDR1 is SGHVS, CDR2 FQNEAQ. The CDR3 is 15 residues long. As DNA, the CDR3 is TGTGCCAGCAGCTTTCAGACAGGAGCGACAGATACGCAGTATTTT. This encodes CASSFQTGATDTQYF.

The genes are TRBV9 and TRBJ2-7; 13 positions match TRBD2. The CDR3 is made up of 18 amino acids. After removal of 3 bases from V and 0 bases from J, the junction contained 9 bases not matched to a gene. Germline V CDR1 and CDR2: SGDLS, YYNGEE. CDR3 coding DNA: TGTGCCAGCAGCGCTTCGGGACTAGCGGGACCGAGCTCCTACGAGCAGTACTTC. As protein: CASSASGLAGPSSYEQYF.